The T cell receptor beta chain under discussion was sequenced for a study of T cells in Graves' hyperthyroidism and ophthalmopathy (dated by TCRdb to the late 2010s). Concerning the study at large: Peripheral blood was collected at initial diagnosis, before any treatment. To identify distinguishing TCR V-J signatures, a discovery cohort of around 100 patients was used, comprising some 45 with Graves' ophthalmopathy and some 60 with stable Graves' hyperthyroidism. An independent validation cohort of under 20 hyperthyroidism patients and approximately 17 patients who later progressed to ophthalmopathy tested prospective prediction of ophthalmopathy. The roughly 90 discovery patients were divided at random into training and test sets in a 7:3 ratio. Thyroid tissue and blood T-cell repertoires from six or seven Graves' hyperthyroidism patients were also compared in the study. Following sampling, methimazole starting at 30 mg daily was given to hyperthyroidism patients, and high-dose intravenous methylprednisolone was given to ophthalmopathy patients. TCR Vbeta CDR3 sequencing of 140 or so peripheral blood samples (approximately 44 ophthalmopathy, roughly 72 hyperthyroidism and roughly 17 progressor patients) is reported in the paper. Results the study describes overall, beyond this receptor: Blood samples also contained most of the expanded thyroid clonotypes (frequency above 0.001), which suggests that blood repertoires may reflect thyroid immune responses. During validation, the model predicted progression to ophthalmopathy a median of roughly six months ahead of onset, with approximately 70% sensitivity and almost 75% specificity. No statistical method was used to fix the sample size in advance, and group allocation was not hidden from the investigators. A 13 V-J signature model separated ophthalmopathy from stable hyperthyroidism, with 87.88% sensitivity and just under 84% specificity in cross-validation and 80%/75% in testing.

Stable Graves' hyperthyroidism was defined as the absence of progression to ophthalmopathy over 18 months of follow-up. Hyperthyroidism patients were newly diagnosed, with disease duration under 2 months, and aged 18 to 65 years. Any patient with an uncontrolled infection, another autoimmune disease, pregnancy or lactation was excluded. Diagnoses were based on clinical symptoms, serum thyroxine and TRAb, thyroid ultrasound and orbital computed tomography. Ficoll-Paque density gradient centrifugation was used to isolate PBMCs from approximately 10 ml of fresh peripheral blood. Total RNA was extracted with Trizol reagent, and quality was checked on an Agilent 2100 Bioanalyzer. TCR beta CDR3 regions were amplified from RNA transcripts. A first-round RT-PCR of the TCR CDR3 used the HTBI primer set with the Qiagen OneStep RT-PCR kit. Libraries were constructed in a second round of multiplex PCR, after which size selection and purification were carried out. Libraries were sequenced paired-end with 100 bp reads on an Illumina HiSeq2000. The study's processing was this. SOAPnuke was used to process the raw data, with reads discarded if the reads contained adapters or uncalled bases, had a mean Phred below 15, or lacked an exact constant-primer or identifier match. High-quality paired reads were merged using COPE v1.2.5, and each unique nucleotide sequence was defined as a clonotype. Clonotypes were aligned to IMGT TRBV, TRBD and TRBJ reference segments using MiTCR v1.1. The analysis was restricted to V-J combinations with a frequency above 0.0001, which together covered over 99% of the repertoires. The TCS score was defined as F50 (clonal expansion) divided by E x V (chaos), with BLOSUM62-based TCRdist calculated between CDR3 peptides within each V-J. Welch's t-statistics and random forest reduced some 510 V-J features to about 12, which were used in a naive Bayes classifier (R e1071). The public reads were reprocessed in TCRdb via fastp at Q25 and MiXCR, keeping in-frame beta chains. Each entry is one CDR3 protein sequence, shown with its most common DNA and genes. In this record, the V and J calls reflect TCRdb's handling and not the investigators' own analysis. The sample table holds 350,000 or so distinct CDR3 sequences, of which 18% were seen once. The ten largest clones add up to about 49% of the sample.

The CDR3 numbers 15 residues from cysteine through phenylalanine. Just CDR3 DNA is preserved here, 45 bases in frame from base 1. Compared with germline, V lacks 3 bases and J lacks 6 bases; bases without a gene match: 5. Per the germline V gene, KGHSH is the CDR1 and LQKENI is the CDR2. For this clonotype: Its antigen remains unidentified. Base qualities are not at hand, and no much larger clone is one base apart.

This clonotype was obtained from a woman in her fifties or sixties with Graves' hyperthyroidism. The chain is made from TRBV18 and TRBJ2-1; the central 10 bases match TRBD2. The sequenced sample was blood. The CDR3 protein: CASSPLAGDINEQFF. The sequenced DNA is TGTGCCAGCTCACCCCTAGCGGGGGACATCAATGAGCAGTTCTTC.